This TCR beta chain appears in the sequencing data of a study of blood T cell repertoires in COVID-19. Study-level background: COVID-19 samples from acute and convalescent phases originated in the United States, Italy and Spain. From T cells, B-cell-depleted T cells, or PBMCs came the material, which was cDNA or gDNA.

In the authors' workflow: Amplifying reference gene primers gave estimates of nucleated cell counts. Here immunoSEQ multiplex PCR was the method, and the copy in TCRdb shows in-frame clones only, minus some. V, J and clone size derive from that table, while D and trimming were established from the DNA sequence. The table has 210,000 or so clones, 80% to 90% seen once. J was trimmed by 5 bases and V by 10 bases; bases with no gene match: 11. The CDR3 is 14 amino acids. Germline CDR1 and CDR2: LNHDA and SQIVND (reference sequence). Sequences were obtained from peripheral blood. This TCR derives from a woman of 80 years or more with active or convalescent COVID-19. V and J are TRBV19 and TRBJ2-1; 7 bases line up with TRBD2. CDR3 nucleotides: TGTGCCACCAAAGGCCGACGGGGGGACAATGAGCAGTTCTTC. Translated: CATKGRRGDNEQFF.